This T cell receptor beta chain was identified during a study of circulating CD8 cells and anti-PD-1 response in melanoma (dated by TCRdb to about 2020). For the study in its entirety: Patients received nivolumab intravenously at 3 mg/kg every 2 weeks. Responders were defined as patients showing complete or partial responses, and non-responders as patients showing stable or progressive disease (RECIST v1.1). A total of some 11 melanoma patients were included in the TCR repertoire analysis, 4 of them responders and 7 non-responders. Of the approximately 13 patients in the melanoma cohort, seven received anti-PD-1 as first-line therapy and six had prior targeted therapy or immunotherapy. In on-treatment samples, a biotinylated anti-human IgG4 antibody was used to detect PD-1.

The trim is 0 bases for V and 4 bases for J, with a gap of 9 bases between the germline ends. Per the germline V gene (reference sequence), MNHEY is the CDR1 and SMNVEV is the CDR2. The CDR3, cysteine through phenylalanine, is 14 amino acids long. Kept here is only the CDR3 DNA, which spans 42 bases and is read in frame from base 1. A BD FACSAria II cell sorter was used to sort four subsets, defined by PD-1 and/or TIGIT, from live CD3+CD8+TCRalphabeta+ cells. Circulating CD8 T cells were sorted into four subsets by PD-1 and TIGIT expression to characterize their relevance to anti-PD-1 therapy response. From each sorted CD8 T-cell subset, both TCR alpha and TCR beta chains were sequenced. Peripheral blood was collected at three points: before the first anti-PD-1 injection, after two injections and after four injections. PBMCs were immediately isolated by Ficoll gradient centrifugation. Until use, PBMCs were stored frozen in liquid nitrogen in RPMI containing around 20% FCS and 10% DMSO. After thawing, PBMCs were stained with a viability dye plus antibodies against CD3, CD8alpha, TCRalphabeta, PD-1 and TIGIT. The RNeasy Kit was used to extract total RNA, and all samples had a RIN greater than 7.

Results and caveats for the whole study, not just this receptor: Repertoires were found to be largely private between subsets, with under 7% of TRB clonotypes shared at M1, and the highest sharing was observed between DPOS and TIGIT. The published TCR repertoire comparisons used only baseline and M1 samples from a small cohort with few responders. Diversity was greatest in the DNEG repertoire, PD-1 and DPOS had similar and higher clonality, and TIGIT repertoires had the lowest diversity. Since no tumor material could be accessed, the researchers instead assessed tumor reactivity using peptide assays on expanded sorted subsets. Because of limited material, replicates were generally not included when the experiments were performed. The authors pointed out that the cohort included both treatment-naive and previously treated patients, and that this mix could influence the results.

Reads for this sample came from a NextSeq 500. Starting from roughly 15 ng of total RNA, TCR libraries were made with the QIAseq Immune Repertoire RNA Library Kit, Human TCR Panel. Sequencing of the TCR libraries was done on an Illumina NextSeq with a Mid Output V2 kit and asymmetric 261x41 paired-end reads. Each TCR library was diluted to roughly 3.8 nM, pooled, denatured and loaded at about 1 pM. The published analysis was carried out like this. Processing of the TCR FASTQ files took place in the QIAGEN GeneGlobe Data Analysis Center, and downstream analysis was done in R 3.5.2. To get clonality, Shannon entropy was normalized by the log of the number of unique productive sequences and the result was subtracted from one. For each subset, Fisher exact tests at 5% FDR were used to find TRA or TRB clonotypes whose abundance differed between baseline and M1. Differentially abundant clonotypes were categorized as emerging, expanding, contracting or non-expanding/contracting. Repertoire overlap between patients was measured with Morisita's overlap index. TCRdb trimmed the raw reads at Q25, called clones with MiXCR and kept productive beta chains. Rows are unified per CDR3 protein, each entry keeping the most common DNA and genes. The V and J calls here are based on TCRdb, not the publication. This sample gives about 440 distinct CDR3 sequences in total; about 15% of them show up just once. The ten most abundant clones make up about 42% of the sample.

Details on this clonotype: It lacks a known antigen. No base-level quality is on record; no much larger clone is a single base apart.

This receptor was identified in a human donor with melanoma. The donor label of this sample is uncertain. Some clones in this sample may be carry-over from other donors' samples. The sequence links TRBV27 to TRBJ1-1; the D gene is unclear. The specimen comprised CD8+ T cells from PBMCs, sampled at baseline or after one month of anti-PD-1 therapy (not recorded which). The nucleotides read TGTGCCAGCAGTTTATCGGCGGGCATCACTGAAGCTTTCTTT. Its protein is CASSLSAGITEAFF.